This entry describes one TCR beta chain. Clones were sequenced by immunoSEQ multiplex PCR, and TCRdb holds only the in-frame ones, with some missing. The data show around 200,000 clones, more than 75% seen once. From germline, CDR1 is SGHNT and CDR2 YYREEE (reference sequence). The CDR3 length is 15 residues. The trim removed 3 bases at V and 2 bases at J, leaving 8 bases unmatched. The participants were between roughly 18 and 100 years old and came from under 25 US areas. This sample is part of a study of blood T cell repertoires in COVID-19. On the study more broadly: Acute-phase and convalescent COVID-19 samples originated in the United States, Italy and Spain. The cDNA or gDNA used as material had been derived from T cells, B-cell-depleted T cells, or PBMCs.

The V and J genes are TRBV5-4 and TRBJ2-7; 7 nucleotides line up with TRBD1. The clonotype was recovered from a man aged 35 to 55 with acute COVID-19. Sequenced material: PBMCs or T cells enriched from blood (not recorded which). As DNA, the CDR3 is TGTGCCAGCAGCTCCATGGGGACAGTGACCTACGAGCAGTACTTC. This gives the protein CASSSMGTVTYEQYF.